The 2 T cell receptor beta chains listed next were all sequenced from one sample in a study of T cell changes during pregnancy in multiple sclerosis. The assay was immunoSEQ multiplex PCR, and TCRdb's table has in-frame clones only and misses some. The sample consists of about 100,000 clones, approximately 93% of them appearing once. This sample comprised peripheral blood, obtained after pregnancy. These receptors all come from a female donor with multiple sclerosis, enrolled in a pregnancy study.

The chain recombines TRBV27 with TRBJ1-1, with D unresolved. The CDR3 sequence is 13 residues long. The V end lost 2 bases, the J end lost 1 base, and 5 bases lay between the germline ends. Germline values: CDR1 MNHEY, CDR2 SMNVEV (reference sequence). The CDR3 is CASSLARNTEAFF. The CDR3 region has the DNA TGTGCCAGCAGTTTAGCGAGGAACACTGAAGCTTTCTTT.

V and J are TRBV30 and TRBJ2-1; tentative D call: TRBD1 (5 bases). Germline CDR1 reads GTSNPN; CDR2 reads SVGIG (reference sequence). CDR3 length equals 14 residues. The V gene lost 4 bases and the J gene lost 4 bases, with 14 bases spanning the gap. CDR3 sequence: CAWTSGWVYNEQFF. CDR3 DNA: TGTGCCTGGACATCAGGGTGGGTTTACAATGAGCAGTTCTTC.